The next 32 T cell receptor beta chains were all read from a single sample in a study of regulatory T cells in long-lasting Graves disease. CDR3-region Arm-PCR and iRepertoire HTBI primers produced the TCR beta libraries. MiXCR, run by TCRdb on the multiplex PCR reads, gives a single entry per CDR3 protein. Of hundreds of thousands of distinct CDR3 sequences listed, around 21% are singletons. The time point denotes: persistent/refractory GD, antithyroid drugs over 5 years with positive TRAb. The TCR library was made from RNA that had been extracted from PBMCs in TRIzol. The material was peripheral blood mononuclear cells (PBMCs), obtained when the disease was refractory, from a patient treated with antithyroid drugs. The receptors originated from a female donor with Graves disease.

This clonotype was detected only a few times. The CDR3 loop reads CASSGIRGGLYEQYF. For the CDR3, the DNA is TGTGCCAGTAGTGGTATCAGGGGGGGGCTCTACGAGCAGTACTTC. The genes are TRBV19 and TRBJ2-7; tentatively, D is TRBD1 or TRBD2 (7 bases each). The germline V and J ends were trimmed by 5 bases and 3 bases, with 17 bases remaining between them. The CDR3 is made up of 15 amino acids. Germline CDR1 and CDR2: LNHDA and SQIVND (reference sequence). Combining the CDR3 with reference TRBV19 and TRBJ2-7 gives the whole variable domain DGGITQSPKYLFRKEGQNVTLSCEQNLNHDAMYWYRQDPGQGLRLIYYSQIVNDFQKGDIAEGYSVSREKKESFPLTVTSAQKNPTAFYLCASSGIRGGLYEQYFGPGTRLTVT.

This clonotype was seen many times. V is TRBV20-1 and J is TRBJ1-2; D remains ambiguous. CDR1 DFQATT and CDR2 SNEGSKA come from the germline V gene (reference sequence). V lost 2 bases to trimming and J lost 1 base, with 5 bases between them. The CDR3 length is 12 residues. CDR3 nucleotides: TGCAGTGCTAGAACAGTTAACTATGGCTACACCTTC. Protein product: CSARTVNYGYTF.

This clonotype appeared a single time. The J gene is TRBJ2-1, the V gene TRBV3-1; D is tentatively TRBD1 or TRBD2 (5 bases each). The length of the CDR3 is 12 residues. CDR1 and CDR2 (germline): LGHDT, YNNKEL (reference sequence). Trimming took off 8 bases at V and 9 bases at J, with 14 bases between the two ends. CDR3 protein: CASGTGAREQFF. CDR3 nucleotide sequence: TGTGCCAGCGGTACCGGGGCGCGTGAGCAGTTCTTC.

This clonotype was picked up many times. The chain couples TRBV2 to TRBJ2-5; 7 positions agree with TRBD1. The ends lost 5 bases at V and 2 bases at J; junction bases unmatched: 5. This CDR3 region has 14 residues. Germline V CDR1 and CDR2: SNHLY, FYNNEI. CDR3 sequence reads: CASSPGTAQETQYF. In DNA, the CDR3 is TGTGCCAGCAGTCCTGGGACAGCACAAGAGACCCAGTACTTC. Filled out from reference TRBV2 and TRBJ2-5, the complete variable domain reads EPEVTQTPSHQVTQMGQEVILRCVPISNHLYFYWYRQILGQKVEFLVSFYNNEISEKSEIFDDQFSVERPDGSNFTLKIRSTKLEDSAMYFCASSPGTAQETQYFGPGTRLLVL.

At least ten counts were recorded for this clonotype. This sequence joins TRBV28 and TRBJ1-2, with D perhaps TRBD1 (5 bases). Germline V CDR1 and CDR2: MDHEN, SYDVKM. Trimming took 5 bases from V and 4 from J, leaving 11 bases between them. This CDR3 region has 13 residues. The CDR3 region has the DNA TGTGCCAGCAGTATGAGACAGTTCTATGGCTACACCTTC. Translation: CASSMRQFYGYTF.

This clonotype was detected ten times or more. The J gene is TRBJ2-7, the V gene TRBV20-1, with TRBD1 matching 11 bases. V dropped 2 bases and J dropped 2; count of bases not matched to a gene: 2. Germline V gene sequence: CDR1 DFQATT, CDR2 SNEGSKA (reference sequence). The CDR3 consists of 14 residues. The chain's CDR3 is CSARPGQGAYEQYF. The CDR3 DNA reads TGCAGTGCTAGACCGGGACAGGGGGCCTACGAGCAGTACTTC.

A few counts support this clonotype. This rearrangement joins TRBV7-9 to TRBJ1-1; TRBD1 aligns across 7 bases. CDR1 and CDR2 from the germline V gene are SEHNR and FQNEAQ (reference sequence). The CDR3 has 12 residues. V trimming: 4 bases; J trimming: 5 bases; junction bases outside the gene matches: 1. CDR3 sequence reads: CASSSQGTEAFF. The CDR3 bases are TGTGCCAGCAGCTCACAGGGGACTGAAGCTTTCTTT.

The V call is TRBV6-1, the J call TRBJ2-7, with 9 bases matching TRBD1. This CDR3 is built from 13 residues. Per the germline V gene, CDR1 is MNHNS and CDR2 is SASEGT. V was pared by 6 bases and J by 2 bases, with 2 bases of the junction left unmatched. In nucleotides, the CDR3 is TGTGCCAGCAGGGGGACAGGGCCCTACGAGCAGTACTTC. This sequence encodes CASRGTGPYEQYF.

This clonotype has only a few counts. J is TRBJ1-4 and V is TRBV5-1; D may be TRBD1 (5 bases). V was shortened by 4 bases and J by 8 bases, with 12 bases between the two germline ends. CDR1 and CDR2 (germline): SGHRS, YFSETQ. The CDR3 is 13 amino acids. CDR3 in amino acids: CASSMGSGEKLFF. The CDR3 DNA sequence: TGCGCCAGCAGCATGGGATCAGGGGAAAAACTGTTTTTT.

To note about this clonotype: This clone may be a read error of a much larger clone one base away. The genes are TRBV7-2 and TRBJ2-7, with D tentatively TRBD1 (6 bases). Germline V gene sequence: CDR1 SGHTA, CDR2 FQGNSA. The CDR3 length is 13 residues. CDR3 sequence: CARSSGQHPEQYF. The DNA for the CDR3 is TGTGCCCGCAGCTCGGGACAACACCCCGAGCAGTACTTC. The whole variable domain, remainder taken from reference TRBV7-2 and TRBJ2-7, is GAGVSQSPSNKVTEKGKDVELRCDPISGHTALYWYRQSLGQGLEFLIYFQGNSAPDKSGLPSDRFSAERTGGSVSTLTIQRTQQEDSAVYLCARSSGQHPEQYFGPGTRLTVT.

The chain carries TRBV19 and TRBJ1-5, with D maybe TRBD1 (6 bases). The V end lost 9 bases, the J end lost 7 bases, and 19 bases lay between the germline ends. There are 14 residues in the CDR3. The germline V gene encodes CDR1 LNHDA and CDR2 SQIVND (reference sequence). This CDR3 reads CASTNRDGMQPQHF. The CDR3 nucleotides are TGTGCCAGCACAAACAGGGATGGGATGCAGCCCCAGCATTTT. Complete variable domain (other parts from reference TRBV19 and TRBJ1-5): DGGITQSPKYLFRKEGQNVTLSCEQNLNHDAMYWYRQDPGQGLRLIYYSQIVNDFQKGDIAEGYSVSREKKESFPLTVTSAQKNPTAFYLCASTNRDGMQPQHFGDGTRLSIL.

The V and J genes are TRBV10-3 and TRBJ2-1; D is uncertain. Germline V gives CDR1 ENHRY, CDR2 SYGVKD. The V and J ends lost 0 bases and 9 bases respectively, with 15 bases between them. The CDR3 has 15 amino acids. CDR3 bases: TGTGCCATCAGTGAGTCGGCGGTGTTAGGAACTGAGCAGTTCTTC. This encodes CAISESAVLGTEQFF.

The chain is built from TRBV6-1 and TRBJ2-2; D may be TRBD2 (5 bases). V was trimmed by 7 bases and J by 4 bases, leaving 19 bases between them. This CDR3 is 16 amino acids long. Germline CDR1 is MNHNS and CDR2 is SASEGT. The CDR3 sequence: CASNERGMLSTGELFF. CDR3 DNA: TGTGCCAGCAACGAAAGAGGGATGTTGAGCACCGGGGAGCTGTTTTTT.

Concerning this clonotype: A much larger clone is a single base away; this may be a read error. The rearrangement joins TRBV24-1 to TRBJ1-4, with D possibly being TRBD1 (6 bases). Trimming cost V 3 bases and J 8 bases, with 21 bases left between them. The CDR3 length is 17 residues. CDR1 is KGHDR and CDR2 is SFDVKD in the germline V gene. The CDR3 DNA follows: TGTGCCACCAGTGATCGCCAGGCCGGGGCAGGGGTCGAAAAACTGTTTTTT. It yields the protein CATSDRQAGAGVEKLFF.

The CDR3 region has the DNA TGCGCCAGCAGTGGGGGCCGTGGAAACACCATATATTTT. Translated, it gives CASSGGRGNTIYF. V is TRBV5-1 and J is TRBJ1-3; D may be TRBD1 (6 bases). This CDR3 is 13 amino acids long. Germline assignment: CDR1 SGHRS and CDR2 YFSETQ. The ends were cut back, 5 bases at V and 3 bases at J, with 9 bases in the middle.

This clonotype was observed many times. This rearrangement joins TRBV19 to TRBJ1-4; tentative D call: TRBD1 (6 bases). The CDR3 length is 14 residues. V was pared by 8 bases and J by 7 bases, with 17 bases between. Germline CDR1 and CDR2: LNHDA and SQIVND (reference sequence). CDR3 loop: CASSTNRASEKLFF. Written as DNA, the CDR3 is TGTGCCAGTTCCACGAACAGGGCAAGTGAAAAACTGTTTTTT. The variable domain in full, with the rest retrieved from reference TRBV19 and TRBJ1-4, is DGGITQSPKYLFRKEGQNVTLSCEQNLNHDAMYWYRQDPGQGLRLIYYSQIVNDFQKGDIAEGYSVSREKKESFPLTVTSAQKNPTAFYLCASSTNRASEKLFFGSGTQLSVL.

Many counts were recorded for this clonotype. CDR3 nucleotides: TGTGCCACCAGTGATGCCCTGACTAGCGCGAACACCGGGGAGCTGTTTTTT. As protein: CATSDALTSANTGELFF. This sequence joins TRBV24-1 and TRBJ2-2; 8 nucleotides match TRBD2. CDR3 length: 17 amino acids. The trim removed 3 bases at V and 0 bases at J, leaving 5 bases unmatched. The germline CDR1 and CDR2 sequences are KGHDR and SFDVKD.

This clonotype was counted only a few times. The chain recombines TRBV6-1 with TRBJ2-2; 12 nucleotides line up with TRBD2. The germline CDR1 and CDR2 sequences are MNHNS and SASEGT. The CDR3 has 16 amino acids. With 4 bases clipped from V and 7 bases from J, the junction kept 7 bases outside the gene matches. The CDR3 here is CASSAGLAGSGGELFF. The CDR3 DNA is TGTGCCAGCAGTGCCGGACTAGCGGGATCGGGCGGGGAGCTGTTTTTT.

The V call is TRBV30, the J call TRBJ2-6; 11 nucleotides align to TRBD2. V lost 5 bases to trimming and J lost 0 bases; unmatched junction nucleotides: 3. The germline gives CDR1 GTSNPN, CDR2 SVGIG (reference sequence). The CDR3 sequence is 16 residues long. The DNA of the CDR3 is TGTGCCTGGGGGACTAGCGGCGCCTCTGGGGCCAACGTCCTGACTTTC. This gives the protein CAWGTSGASGANVLTF.

This sequence joins TRBV19 and TRBJ1-5; D is ambiguous. This CDR3 contains 15 residues. CDR1 and CDR2 from the germline V gene are LNHDA and SQIVND (reference sequence). V was clipped by 5 bases and J by 0 bases, with 11 bases between them. The CDR3 reads CASSSAEYSNQPQHF. Written as DNA, the CDR3 is TGTGCCAGTAGTTCAGCGGAATATAGCAATCAGCCCCAGCATTTT.

The table lists this clonotype with a few counts. The gene calls are TRBV2 and TRBJ2-7; no firm D call. The CDR3 is made up of 16 amino acids. Germline V gene lookup returns CDR1 SNHLY and CDR2 FYNNEI. V lost 5 bases, J lost 0 bases, and 17 bases lay in between. CDR3 region: CASSYSPDFSSYEQYF. CDR3 DNA sequence: TGTGCCAGCAGTTACTCGCCAGATTTCAGCTCCTACGAGCAGTACTTC.

This clonotype was recorded at least ten times. The chain is built from TRBV11-2 and TRBJ2-5; possibly TRBD2 for D (5 bases). The V gene's germline CDR1 is SGHAT and CDR2 FQNNGV. The CDR3 is 14 residues long. V was pared by 1 base and J by 5 bases, with 11 bases between. CDR3 nucleotides: TGTGCCAGCAGCTTAGGGCTAGCCTCCGAGACCCAGTACTTC. It yields the protein CASSLGLASETQYF. The variable domain in full, with the rest retrieved from reference TRBV11-2 and TRBJ2-5, is EAGVAQSPRYKIIEKRQSVAFWCNPISGHATLYWYQQILGQGPKLLIQFQNNGVVDDSQLPKDRFSAERLKGVDSTLKIQPAKLEDSAVYLCASSLGLASETQYFGPGTRLLVL.

V and J are TRBV20-1 and TRBJ2-2, with D uncertain. Germline values: CDR1 DFQATT, CDR2 SNEGSKA (reference sequence). Trimming removed 3 bases from V and 4 bases from J, with 3 bases in between. The CDR3 sequence is 11 residues long. The CDR3 protein is CSASSTGELFF. The CDR3, as DNA: TGCAGTGCTAGCTCCACCGGGGAGCTGTTTTTT.

The chain joins TRBV9 to TRBJ1-1; D remains ambiguous. The V gene's germline CDR1 is SGDLS and CDR2 YYNGEE. The length of the CDR3 is 14 residues. The V gene lost 0 bases and the J gene lost 0 bases, with 6 bases spanning the gap. CDR3 sequence reads: CASSVEQMNTEAFF. The CDR3 DNA reads as TGTGCCAGCAGCGTAGAACAGATGAACACTGAAGCTTTCTTT.

At least ten counts were recorded for this clonotype. The chain joins TRBV7-2 to TRBJ2-7; the D gene is possibly TRBD2 (6 bases). CDR1 is SGHTA, CDR2 FQGNSA, per germline. V dropped 0 bases and J dropped 0 bases, with 9 bases sitting between them. The CDR3 covers 15 residues. The CDR3, as DNA: TGTGCCAGCAGCTTAGCGGGAGGCTTCTCCTACGAGCAGTACTTC. Residues: CASSLAGGFSYEQYF.

This clonotype was seen many times. The V gene is TRBV2, the J gene TRBJ2-5, with D uncertain. Germline CDR1 SNHLY, CDR2 FYNNEI. The CDR3 contains 12 residues. The germline V and J ends were trimmed by 6 bases and 4 bases, with 9 bases remaining between them. The CDR3 here is CASRLLGETQYF. As DNA, the CDR3 is TGTGCCAGCAGGCTTCTAGGAGAGACCCAGTACTTC.

This clonotype was counted only a few times. This chain uses TRBV7-2 with TRBJ2-7; TRBD2 agrees at 12 bases. There are 13 residues in the CDR3. The germline CDR1 and CDR2 sequences are SGHTA and FQGNSA. Unmatched junction bases numbered 4, after V lost 8 bases and J lost 5 bases. The CDR3 protein is CASATSGRHEQYF. The CDR3 bases are TGTGCCAGCGCGACTAGCGGGAGACACGAGCAGTACTTC.

Worth noting for this clonotype: A much larger clone lies one base from this, so it may be a read error. The genes are TRBV28 and TRBJ2-5; the D gene is possibly TRBD2 (5 bases). This CDR3 has 12 amino acids. Per germline, CDR1 MDHEN and CDR2 SYDVKM. V was shortened by 8 bases and J by 4 bases, with 11 bases between the two germline ends. The CDR3 spells CASLERSETQYF. CDR3 nucleotide sequence: TGTGCCAGCTTAGAGCGGTCAGAGACCCAGTACTTC.

The chain is built from TRBV20-1 and TRBJ1-6; D might be TRBD1 (5 bases). The CDR3 has 14 residues. In germline, CDR1 is DFQATT, CDR2 SNEGSKA (reference sequence). V lost 1 base and J lost 5, with 9 bases in between. CDR3 sequence reads: CSARGQGNNSPLHF. For the CDR3, the DNA is TGCAGTGCTAGAGGTCAGGGTAATAATTCACCCCTCCACTTT.

This clonotype showed up just a few times. This chain uses TRBV28 with TRBJ2-2, with TRBD1 as a possible D gene (5 bases). V was trimmed by 6 bases and J by 6 bases, leaving 11 bases between them. Germline values: CDR1 MDHEN, CDR2 SYDVKM. The CDR3 extends over 13 amino acids. The CDR3 region has the DNA TGTGCCAGCAGGTTTCAGGGCGCCGGGGAGCTGTTTTTT. Protein sequence: CASRFQGAGELFF.

On this clonotype itself: A much larger clone differs from this one at a single base, so this may be a read error. This sequence joins TRBV28 and TRBJ1-5; no definite D call. CDR1 is MDHEN, CDR2 SYDVKM, per germline. The CDR3 covers 14 residues. CDR3 amino acids: CASSLFGVNRPQHF. CDR3 DNA: TGTGCCAGCAGTTTATTCGGGGTAAATCGGCCCCAGCATTTT. Full variable domain (remainder filled in from reference TRBV28 and TRBJ1-5): DVKVTQSSRYLVKRTGEKVFLECVQDMDHENMFWYRQDPGLGLRLIYFSYDVKMKEKGDIPEGYSVSREKKERFSLILESASTNQTSMYLCASSLFGVNRPQHFGDGTRLSIL.

This clonotype was seen many times. The chain employs TRBV9 and TRBJ1-2, with 7 positions matching TRBD1. This CDR3 has 14 residues. Germline V gene lookup returns CDR1 SGDLS and CDR2 YYNGEE. With 3 bases clipped from V and 4 bases from J, the junction kept 6 bases outside the gene matches. The CDR3 protein is CASSAAGTAYGYTF. In DNA, the CDR3 is TGTGCCAGCAGCGCAGCCGGGACAGCCTATGGCTACACCTTC.